This T cell receptor (beta chain) was found in a study of T cells in tuberculosis. Points from the study as a whole: Smaller alpha distances in active tuberculosis partly reflected shorter CDR3-alpha lengths.

As regards this clone: Antigen unknown.

Tuberculin skin test and IGRA determined adolescents' latent tuberculosis status at entry. Each clinical donor contributed on average approximately 100,000 T cells from unsorted cryopreserved PBMC. Here immunoSEQ multiplex PCR was the method, and the copy in TCRdb shows in-frame clones only, minus some. The table has tens of thousands of clones, approximately 94% seen once. CDR1 is SGHVS and CDR2 is FQNEAQ in the germline V gene. With 0 bases removed from V and 0 bases from J, the gap between germline ends came to 14 bases. The CDR3 loop spans 17 amino acids. The source material was PBMCs. This sequence was found in a donor under 30 with latent tuberculosis or without tuberculosis infection. Some clones in this sample may be carry-over from other donors' samples. The chain uses TRBV7-8 and TRBJ1-2; D ambiguous. This CDR3 reads CASSLALGSSTNYGYTF. DNA for the CDR3: TGTGCCAGCAGCTTAGCCCTCGGGTCCAGTACTAACTATGGCTACACCTTC. The full variable domain, rest sourced from reference TRBV7-8 and TRBJ1-2, is GAGVSQSPRYKVAKRGQDVALRCDPISGHVSLFWYQQALGQGPEFLTYFQNEAQLDKSGLPSDRFFAERPEGSVSTLKIQRTQQEDSAVYLCASSLALGSSTNYGYTFGSGTRLTVV.